The 21 T cell receptor beta chains below all came from one sample that was sequenced in a study of graft-versus-host responses after intestinal transplantation. The repertoire was sequenced with immunoSEQ multiplex PCR; TCRdb's copy has only in-frame clones and lacks some. The sample has approximately 130,000 clones; around nine tenths are singletons. No antigens are known for them. This specimen consisted of unstimulated CD4+ T cells sorted from spleen or lymph node cells, obtained before intestinal transplant. Receptors were obtained from a human donor who received an intestinal transplant.

The chain employs TRBV5-4 and TRBJ2-5, with D perhaps matching TRBD1 (5 bases). The CDR3 runs to 14 residues. In germline, CDR1 is SGHNT, CDR2 YYREEE (reference sequence). V was clipped by 1 base and J by 6 bases, with 13 bases between them. CDR3 sequence (DNA): TGTGCCAGCAGCTTGATCCAGGGCGGACAGACCCAGTACTTC. Translated: CASSLIQGGQTQYF.

This clone was counted only a few times. The CDR3 protein is CASSFGQANSPLHF. The CDR3 coding sequence is TGTGCCAGCAGCTTCGGACAGGCAAATTCACCCCTCCACTTT. The rearrangement joins TRBV7-9 to TRBJ1-6, with 7 bases aligning to TRBD1. Germline V gene data show CDR1 as SEHNR and CDR2 as FQNEAQ (reference sequence). The CDR3 extends over 14 amino acids. V dropped 3 bases and J dropped 7; count of bases not matched to a gene: 3.

The chain links TRBV5-1 to TRBJ2-2, with TRBD1 matching over 7 bases. There are 15 residues in the CDR3. V lost 2 bases to trimming and J lost 0 bases; unmatched junction nucleotides: 1. Germline CDR1 reads SGHRS; CDR2 reads YFSETQ. This CDR3 is CASSFGTANTGELFF. The CDR3 DNA reads TGCGCCAGCAGCTTTGGGACAGCGAACACCGGGGAGCTGTTTTTT.

The chain has TRBV10-2 and TRBJ1-5; D might be TRBD1 (6 bases). The CDR3 loop spans 16 amino acids. Germline V lookup: CDR1 WSHSY, CDR2 SAAADI. The V and J ends lost 2 bases and 4 bases respectively, with 15 bases between them. The DNA for the CDR3 is TGCGCCAGCAGTGAGGACGGCAGGGGCAGGAATCAGCCCCAGCATTTT. As protein: CASSEDGRGRNQPQHF.

This clone was detected only once. The chain has TRBV6-6 and TRBJ1-2; D possibly corresponds to TRBD1 (6 bases). This CDR3 has 13 residues. CDR1 and CDR2 (germline): MNHNY, SVGAGI (reference sequence). The ends were cut back, 11 bases at V and 3 bases at J, with 16 bases in the middle. Written as DNA, the CDR3 is TGTGCCGGACGGGGGGCGAATGACTATGGCTACACCTTC. Translating gives CAGRGANDYGYTF.

This chain connects TRBV5-1 to TRBJ1-4, with D possibly being TRBD1 (5 bases). The CDR3 runs 12 residues. Trimming removed 6 bases at V and 6 bases at J, with 9 bases between. The V gene's germline CDR1 is SGHRS and CDR2 YFSETQ. The CDR3: CASKTEDEKLFF. The CDR3 bases are TGCGCCAGCAAGACAGAAGATGAAAAACTGTTTTTT.

The chain links TRBV5-1 to TRBJ2-3, with D possibly being TRBD1 (6 bases). The CDR3 has 13 amino acids. From germline, CDR1 is SGHRS and CDR2 YFSETQ. V lost 0 bases, J lost 4 bases, and 6 bases lay in between. This CDR3 reads CASSLDRADTQYF. DNA for the CDR3: TGCGCCAGCAGCTTGGACAGGGCAGATACGCAGTATTTT.

In nucleotides, the CDR3 is TGTGCCAGCAGTGAAGCCGGCGACCCCCAAGAGACCCAGTACTTC. Protein sequence: CASSEAGDPQETQYF. The rearrangement uses TRBV6-1 and TRBJ2-5; D remains unclear. V shed 0 bases and J shed 1 base, with 9 bases lying between them. The germline gives CDR1 MNHNS, CDR2 SASEGT. The CDR3 runs 15 residues.

The chain couples TRBV2 to TRBJ1-3, with 11 bases lining up with TRBD1. This CDR3 has 13 amino acids. Germline V gene sequence: CDR1 SNHLY, CDR2 FYNNEI. V shed 9 bases, J shed 7 bases, and the junction held 5 bases outside the gene matches. This CDR3 reads CARAGTGGNTIYF. The DNA for the CDR3 is TGTGCCAGAGCCGGGACAGGGGGGAACACCATATATTTT. Filled out from reference TRBV2 and TRBJ1-3, the complete variable domain reads EPEVTQTPSHQVTQMGQEVILRCVPISNHLYFYWYRQILGQKVEFLVSFYNNEISEKSEIFDDQFSVERPDGSNFTLKIRSTKLEDSAMYFCARAGTGGNTIYFGEGSWLTVV.

The rearrangement joins TRBV7-8 to TRBJ2-7; D tentatively reads TRBD1 or TRBD2 (5 bases each). Germline V gene lookup returns CDR1 SGHVS and CDR2 FQNEAQ. The V end lost 4 bases, the J end lost 6 bases, and 13 bases lay between the germline ends. This CDR3 comprises 13 residues. The CDR3 DNA sequence: TGTGCCAGCAGCTCCCGAGGGACGGGCGAGCAGTACTTC. Translating it yields CASSSRGTGEQYF.

The V gene is TRBV18, the J gene TRBJ2-2, with TRBD1 identical over 8 bases. Germline CDR1 KGHSH, CDR2 LQKENI. V was pared by 2 bases and J by 4 bases, with 9 bases of the junction left unmatched. The CDR3 consists of 17 residues. CDR3 in amino acids: CASSPFEAGGFTGELFF. The CDR3 DNA reads as TGTGCCAGCTCACCATTTGAGGCAGGGGGCTTCACCGGGGAGCTGTTTTTT.

The chain links TRBV15 to TRBJ1-6; TRBD1 might be the D (6 bases). This CDR3 is 16 amino acids long. V lost 0 bases and J lost 9, with 15 bases in between. Germline V gene data show CDR1 as LNHNV and CDR2 as YYDKDF (reference sequence). The CDR3 nucleotides read TGTGCCACCAGCAGAGATGAGGCAGGGGCTGGTTCACCCCTCCACTTT. Its translation is CATSRDEAGAGSPLHF.

The V call is TRBV19, the J call TRBJ2-7, with D possibly TRBD2 on 5 matching bases. This CDR3 is built from 13 residues. V was cut by 5 bases and J by 4 bases, with 12 bases left in between. Germline V gene data show CDR1 as LNHDA and CDR2 as SQIVND (reference sequence). CDR3 amino acids: CASSEGGPYEQYF. DNA of the CDR3: TGTGCCAGTAGTGAGGGCGGACCATACGAGCAGTACTTC.

The chain joins TRBV19 to TRBJ1-6; D is unresolved. The V end was cut by 6 bases, the J end by 0 bases, with 12 bases between. Germline V lookup: CDR1 LNHDA, CDR2 SQIVND (reference sequence). This CDR3 comprises 16 residues. DNA for the CDR3: TGTGCCAGTAGAGTGGGATCAAGCTCCTATAATTCACCCCTCCACTTT. This codes for CASRVGSSSYNSPLHF. The full variable domain, with the rest looked up from reference TRBV19 and TRBJ1-6, is DGGITQSPKYLFRKEGQNVTLSCEQNLNHDAMYWYRQDPGQGLRLIYYSQIVNDFQKGDIAEGYSVSREKKESFPLTVTSAQKNPTAFYLCASRVGSSSYNSPLHFGNGTRLTVT.

The chain employs TRBV5-6 and TRBJ1-3; D is perhaps TRBD1 (6 bases). The V and J ends lost 4 bases and 6 bases respectively, with 17 bases between them. CDR1 is SGHDT and CDR2 is YYEEEE in the germline V gene. This CDR3 has 15 residues. The CDR3 protein is CASSHGRTVQNTIYF. CDR3 nucleotides: TGTGCCAGCAGCCACGGCAGGACAGTTCAAAACACCATATATTTT. The entire variable domain, with the rest obtained from reference TRBV5-6 and TRBJ1-3, is as follows: DAGVTQSPTHLIKTRGQQVTLRCSPKSGHDTVSWYQQALGQGPQFIFQYYEEEERQRGNFPDRFSGHQFPNYSSELNVNALLLGDSALYLCASSHGRTVQNTIYFGEGSWLTVV.

The chain employs TRBV23-1 and TRBJ1-6; D is perhaps TRBD1 (6 bases). TRBV23-1 is designated an ORF whose function remains uncertain. With 6 bases removed from V and 7 bases from J, the gap between germline ends came to 16 bases. CDR3 size: 15 residues. The CDR3 is CASRGRGHGNSPLHF. The CDR3 coding sequence is TGCGCCAGCAGGGGTCGGGGGCATGGGAATTCACCCCTCCACTTT.

The chain combines TRBV6-1 with TRBJ1-2; no reliable D call. The V gene's germline CDR1 is MNHNS and CDR2 SASEGT. Deletions cut 6 bases from V and 0 bases from J, with 8 bases between. The CDR3 is 13 amino acids. The CDR3 DNA follows: TGTGCCAGCAGCAACGTGGCTAACTATGGCTACACCTTC. Translating it yields CASSNVANYGYTF.

V gene TRBV6-1 combines with J gene TRBJ2-2; 10 positions agree with TRBD1. The V and J ends lost 7 bases and 7 bases, in that order; junction bases with no gene match: 6. The CDR3 is 14 residues long. Germline CDR1 is MNHNS and CDR2 is SASEGT. The CDR3 nucleotides are TGTGCCAGCATTCGGACAGGGGGGATCGGGGAGCTGTTTTTT. The encoded protein is CASIRTGGIGELFF.

CDR3 residues: CASSSWDIPYEQYF. CDR3 DNA sequence: TGCGCCAGCAGCAGTTGGGACATTCCCTACGAGCAGTACTTC. The chain joins TRBV5-1 to TRBJ2-7, with a possible D match to TRBD1 (6 bases). The CDR3 extends over 14 amino acids. Germline V gives CDR1 SGHRS, CDR2 YFSETQ. Trimming left V 4 bases short and J 2 bases short, with 13 bases between. Full variable domain (missing parts from reference TRBV5-1 and TRBJ2-7): KAGVTQTPRYLIKTRGQQVTLSCSPISGHRSVSWYQQTPGQGLQFLFEYFSETQRNKGNFPGRFSGRQFSNSRSEMNVSTLELGDSALYLCASSSWDIPYEQYFGPGTRLTVT.

The CDR3 coding sequence is TGTGCCAGCAGCTCGACTTCCGGGACAGCAGAGCAGTACTTC. Translating gives CASSSTSGTAEQYF. The chain carries TRBV11-2 and TRBJ2-7; 7 positions match TRBD1. Germline V gene sequence: CDR1 SGHAT, CDR2 FQNNGV. V was clipped by 4 bases and J by 7 bases; unmatched bases: 10. The CDR3 is made up of 14 amino acids.

V is TRBV7-2 and J is TRBJ1-4; D is perhaps TRBD1 (5 bases). Looked up from germline, CDR1 is SGHTA and CDR2 is FQGNSA. Deletions cut 4 bases from V and 10 bases from J, with 19 bases between. The CDR3 is made up of 15 amino acids. This CDR3 reads CASSSAGTRGGKLFF. DNA for the CDR3: TGTGCCAGCAGCTCCGCCGGGACCCGGGGGGGAAAACTGTTTTTT.